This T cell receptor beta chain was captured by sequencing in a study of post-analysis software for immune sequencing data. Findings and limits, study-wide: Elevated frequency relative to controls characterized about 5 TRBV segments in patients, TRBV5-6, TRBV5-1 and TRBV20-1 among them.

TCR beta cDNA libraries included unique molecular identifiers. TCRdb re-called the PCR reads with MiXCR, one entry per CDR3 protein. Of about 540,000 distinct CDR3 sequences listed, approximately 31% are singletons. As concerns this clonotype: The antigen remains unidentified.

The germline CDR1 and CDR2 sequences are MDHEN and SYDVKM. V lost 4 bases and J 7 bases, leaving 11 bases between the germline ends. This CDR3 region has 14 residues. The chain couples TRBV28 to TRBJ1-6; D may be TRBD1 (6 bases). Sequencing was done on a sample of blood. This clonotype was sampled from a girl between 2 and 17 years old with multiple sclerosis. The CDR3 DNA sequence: TGTGCCAGCAGTTGGGGGGCTGGCAATTCACCCCTCCACTTT. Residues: CASSWGAGNSPLHF.